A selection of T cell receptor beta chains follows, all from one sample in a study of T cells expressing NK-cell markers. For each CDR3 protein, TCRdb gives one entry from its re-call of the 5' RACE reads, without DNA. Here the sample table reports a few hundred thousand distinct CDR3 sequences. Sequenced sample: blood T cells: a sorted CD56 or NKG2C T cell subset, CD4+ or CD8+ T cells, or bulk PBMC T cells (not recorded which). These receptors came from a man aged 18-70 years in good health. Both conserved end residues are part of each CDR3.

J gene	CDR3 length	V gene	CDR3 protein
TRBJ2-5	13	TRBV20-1	CSAAHTYQETQYF
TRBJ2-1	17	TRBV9	CASSPHPPGIPYNEQFF
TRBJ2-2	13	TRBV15	CATSTGLTGELFF
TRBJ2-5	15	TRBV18	CASSPPSTSAETQYF
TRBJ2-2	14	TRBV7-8	CASSLTSATGELFF
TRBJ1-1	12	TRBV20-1	CSAHLGWDEAFF
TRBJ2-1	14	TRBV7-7	CASSLAGQNNEQFF
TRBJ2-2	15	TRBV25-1	CASSRTEYNTGELFF
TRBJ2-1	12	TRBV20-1	CSARDDLASPFF
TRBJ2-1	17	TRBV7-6	CASSLYDGQNSYNEQFF
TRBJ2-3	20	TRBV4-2	CASSPASGLSGGTSTDTQYF
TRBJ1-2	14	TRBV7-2	CASSTSGVGYGYTF
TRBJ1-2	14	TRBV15	CATSTHSVWVGHTF
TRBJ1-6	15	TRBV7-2	CASSLQGARNSPLHF
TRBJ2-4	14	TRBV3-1	CASSQGVTKNIQYF
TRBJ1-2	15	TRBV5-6	CASSLGVQDPYGYTF
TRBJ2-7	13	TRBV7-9	CASSGRYSYEQYF
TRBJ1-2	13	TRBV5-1	CASSSQGAEGYTF
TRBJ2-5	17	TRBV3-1	CASSQGTAGGPRETQYF
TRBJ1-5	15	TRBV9	CASSVGHLSNQPQHF
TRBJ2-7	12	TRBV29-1	CSVGQGRNEQYF
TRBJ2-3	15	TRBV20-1	CSPRSGGKQTDTQYF
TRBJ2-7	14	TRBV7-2	CASSLESGEGEQYF
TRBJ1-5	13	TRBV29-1	CSVSGGRGQPQHF
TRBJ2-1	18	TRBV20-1	CSARELAGGSTLYNEQFF
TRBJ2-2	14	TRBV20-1	CSAGLAGGSGELFF
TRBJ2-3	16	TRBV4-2	CASSQERHSPGDTQYF
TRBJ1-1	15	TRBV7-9	CASSLRGGFDTEAFF
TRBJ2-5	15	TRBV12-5	CASGRTGGGSETQYF
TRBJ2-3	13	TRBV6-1	CASRKSGTILWYF
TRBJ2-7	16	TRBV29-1	CSVFMRFTGGPTSQYF
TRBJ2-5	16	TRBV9	CASSVGLAGGKETQYF
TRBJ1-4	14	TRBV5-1	CASSLELAGEKLFF
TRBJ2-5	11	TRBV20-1	CSEGGQETQYF
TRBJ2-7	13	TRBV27	CASSLSRTYEQYF
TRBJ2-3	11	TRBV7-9	CGGGAGDTQYF
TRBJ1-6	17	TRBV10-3	CAISPGQASSYNSPLHF
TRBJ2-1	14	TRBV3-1	CASSQPPQGNEQFF
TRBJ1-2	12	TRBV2	CASAPELSGYTF
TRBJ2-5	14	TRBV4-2	CASSPGGGRETQYF
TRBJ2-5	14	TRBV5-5	CASSLAVTEETQYF
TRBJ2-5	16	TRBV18	CASSPPSGGGGETQYF
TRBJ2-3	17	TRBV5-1	CASSGVGRPLSTDTQYF
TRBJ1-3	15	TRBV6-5	CASSYGSGEGNTIYF
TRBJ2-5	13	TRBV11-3	CASSLGVAETQYF
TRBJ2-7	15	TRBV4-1	CASSQGPEGGYEQYF
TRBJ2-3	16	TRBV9	CASSVPVGTVTDTQYF
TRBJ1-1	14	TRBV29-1	CSAPPQGVTTEAFF
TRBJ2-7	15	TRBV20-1	CSARDYTSGSNEQYF
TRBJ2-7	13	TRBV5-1	CASSLQGQDEQYF
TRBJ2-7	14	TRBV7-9	CASSPPGTYYEQYF
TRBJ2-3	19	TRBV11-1	CASSLGTGDHIGTMDTQYF
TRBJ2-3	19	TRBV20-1	CSATRHSGGAWGKTDTQYF
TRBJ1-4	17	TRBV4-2	CASSNGQGGATNEKLFF
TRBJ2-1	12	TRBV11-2	CASSYDRFEQFF
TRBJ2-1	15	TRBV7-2	CASSFGGGFGNEQFF
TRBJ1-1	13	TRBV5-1	CASSQGVNTEAFF
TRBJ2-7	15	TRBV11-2	CASSPLFGRAYEQYF
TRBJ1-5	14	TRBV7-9	CASSLGEKGQPQHF
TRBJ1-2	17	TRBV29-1	CSVEGHYTFEQPYGYTF